This section outlines one TCR beta chain sequence together with its context. This entry belongs to a study of blood T cell repertoires in COVID-19. For the study at large: In each case, the material was cDNA or gDNA derived from T cells, B-cell-depleted T cells, or PBMCs.

Seattle cases were enrolled at active infection and followed longitudinally. The CDR3 loop spans 14 amino acids. Authors' processing steps: Nucleated cell number was recorded as an estimate derived from reference gene primer amplification. The data were produced by immunoSEQ multiplex PCR, yet TCRdb's version contains in-frame clones alone and is incomplete. V and J calls and clone size are given by that table; D and trimming were obtained from the DNA. Of around 29,000 clones listed, approximately 85% were seen once; the top ten hold approximately 30%. Sequenced material: peripheral blood. The sequence derives from a woman of 80 years or more with COVID-19, enrolled during active disease. This chain connects TRBV21-1 to TRBJ1-1; the D segment call TRBD1 is taken from the table without a DNA check. TRBV21-1 is annotated as a pseudogene. Here the CDR3 DNA reads TGTGCCAGCACTCCGACAGCCCCTTACACTGAAGCTTTCTTT. This sequence encodes CASTPTAPYTEAFF.